One and the same sample provided the 16 T cell receptor beta chains below, sequenced in a study of blood T cell repertoires in COVID-19 (dated by TCRdb to 2019 to 2021). The method behind the library was the immunoSEQ multiplex PCR assay. TCRdb holds this immuneACCESS table with in-frame rearrangements only. Some clones are missing; in checked studies, unresolved V genes explain under half, and the rest has no known cause. Here the sample has more than 200,000 clones; 88% occur a single time. Clones ranked in the top ten supply roughly 1.7% of the sample. Sequencing was performed on peripheral blood. The receptors come from a man between 65 and 85 years old with acute or convalescent COVID-19.

V and J are TRBV7-2 and TRBJ1-3; no firm D call. Trimming left V 1 base short and J 0 bases short, with 7 bases between. CDR3 length: 15 residues. CDR1 and CDR2 from the germline V gene are SGHTA and FQGNSA. Here the CDR3 DNA reads TGTGCCAGCAGCTTAGATTGGAGCTCTGGAAACACCATATATTTT. It codes for CASSLDWSSGNTIYF.

The chain carries TRBV28 and TRBJ1-2; TRBD1 aligns across 7 bases. The V and J ends lost 3 bases and 8 bases, in that order; junction bases with no gene match: 9. Germline values: CDR1 MDHEN, CDR2 SYDVKM. This CDR3 region has 14 residues. The CDR3 DNA sequence: TGTGCCAGCAGTTTTCCTAACCCCAGGGGGGGCTACACCTTC. Translated: CASSFPNPRGGYTF.

The chain joins TRBV19 to TRBJ1-4, with 10 bases identical to TRBD1. The length of the CDR3 is 17 residues. Germline assignment: CDR1 LNHDA and CDR2 SQIVND (reference sequence). Trimming removed 5 bases from V and 7 bases from J; junction bases left unmatched: 13. The CDR3 DNA reads as TGTGCCAGTAGTCCCGGGACAGGGGCCTATAGTGTTGAAAAACTGTTTTTT. Its translation is CASSPGTGAYSVEKLFF.

With respect to this clone: Other DNA sequences in the same sample also yield this CDR3. V is TRBV5-1 and J is TRBJ1-1; D call uncertain. Germline lookup yields CDR1 SGHRS and CDR2 YFSETQ. Trimming pared 4 bases from V and 1 base from J, leaving 14 bases between. This CDR3 spans 15 amino acids. The DNA of the CDR3 is TGCGCCAGCAGCCTAGGAGGCAGGACGAACACTGAAGCTTTCTTT. Its translation is CASSLGGRTNTEAFF.

The V call is TRBV11-2, the J call TRBJ2-1; TRBD1 might be the D (6 bases). CDR3 length: 13 amino acids. V was trimmed by 4 bases and J by 5 bases, leaving 9 bases between them. Per the germline V gene, CDR1 is SGHAT and CDR2 is FQNNGV. The CDR3, as DNA: TGTGCCAGCAGCTCGACAGGAAACAATGAGCAGTTCTTC. It translates to CASSSTGNNEQFF. Full variable domain (remainder filled in from reference TRBV11-2 and TRBJ2-1): EAGVAQSPRYKIIEKRQSVAFWCNPISGHATLYWYQQILGQGPKLLIQFQNNGVVDDSQLPKDRFSAERLKGVDSTLKIQPAKLEDSAVYLCASSSTGNNEQFFGPGTRLTVL.

The V gene is TRBV7-2, the J gene TRBJ2-1; 11 bases are shared with TRBD2. With V trimmed by 1 base and J by 6 bases, 2 bases remained unmatched. Germline V gives CDR1 SGHTA, CDR2 FQGNSA. The CDR3 consists of 15 residues. The CDR3 region has the DNA TGTGCCAGCAGCTTAGTCCTAGCGGGGGGCAATGAGCAGTTCTTC. Its protein is CASSLVLAGGNEQFF.

This chain connects TRBV7-9 to TRBJ2-5, with D unresolved. The V gene lost 3 bases and the J gene lost 3 bases, with 17 bases spanning the gap. Germline lookup yields CDR1 SEHNR and CDR2 FQNEAQ (reference sequence). CDR3 length equals 16 residues. The CDR3 spells CASSLGLGREKETQYF. The CDR3 DNA follows: TGTGCCAGCAGCTTGGGTTTGGGCAGAGAAAAAGAGACCCAGTACTTC. Combining the CDR3 with reference TRBV7-9 and TRBJ2-5 gives the whole variable domain DTGVSQNPRHKITKRGQNVTFRCDPISEHNRLYWYRQTLGQGPEFLTYFQNEAQLEKSRLLSDRFSAERPKGSFSTLEIQRTEQGDSAMYLCASSLGLGREKETQYFGPGTRLLVL.

The gene calls are TRBV24-1 and TRBJ2-7, with D possibly matching TRBD2 (6 bases). Trimming pared 1 base from V and 3 bases from J, leaving 15 bases between. CDR3 length: 16 amino acids. CDR1 is KGHDR, CDR2 SFDVKD, per germline. The CDR3 is CATSDFPGPGVYEQYF. CDR3 bases: TGTGCCACCAGTGATTTCCCGGGACCGGGGGTCTACGAGCAGTACTTC.

The V and J genes are TRBV11-2 and TRBJ2-1; D remains unclear. CDR3 length: 13 residues. Germline V gives CDR1 SGHAT, CDR2 FQNNGV. V lost 2 bases and J lost 10, with 12 bases in between. The CDR3 DNA follows: TGTGCCAGCAGCTTAATCTCCTTGAGGGAGCAGTTCTTC. Its protein product is CASSLISLREQFF.

This clone came up once. This chain connects TRBV5-1 to TRBJ1-1, with a possible D match to TRBD1 (6 bases). Trimming took off 4 bases at V and 5 bases at J, with 15 bases between the two ends. This CDR3 has 14 residues. Germline CDR1 SGHRS, CDR2 YFSETQ. CDR3 amino acids: CASSRGGERTEAFF. CDR3 DNA: TGCGCCAGCAGCCGAGGGGGGGAGCGGACTGAAGCTTTCTTT.

This chain connects TRBV29-1 to TRBJ2-2; D not resolved. The CDR3 runs to 12 residues. CDR1 SQVTM and CDR2 ANQGSEA come from the germline V gene. Trimming removed 7 bases at V and 5 bases at J, with 11 bases between. The CDR3: CSGGRPTGELFF. The CDR3 DNA reads TGCAGCGGCGGCCGGCCTACCGGGGAGCTGTTTTTT.

V usage is TRBV18 and J usage is TRBJ2-3; 8 bases align to TRBD2. Trimming removed 0 bases from V and 2 bases from J; junction bases left unmatched: 4. CDR1 and CDR2 (germline): KGHSH, LQKENI. The CDR3 has 16 amino acids. CDR3 loop: CASSPPSSGPTDTQYF. In nucleotides, the CDR3 is TGTGCCAGCTCACCACCGTCTAGCGGGCCCACAGATACGCAGTATTTT. Full variable domain (outside the CDR3, taken from reference TRBV18 and TRBJ2-3): NAGVMQNPRHLVRRRGQEARLRCSPMKGHSHVYWYRQLPEEGLKFMVYLQKENIIDESGMPKERFSAEFPKEGPSILRIQQVVRGDSAAYFCASSPPSSGPTDTQYFGPGTRLTVL.

V and J are TRBV6-7 and TRBJ2-5; 8 nucleotides match TRBD2. TRBV6-7 belongs to the ORF category, with a function that is uncertain. V shed 5 bases and J 0 bases; nucleotides not matched to a gene: 11. The CDR3 contains 17 residues. The CDR3 DNA sequence: TGTGCCAGCAGTGTCCCGAGCGGGGGCCGATACCAAGAGACCCAGTACTTC. It is translated as CASSVPSGGRYQETQYF.

This chain connects TRBV27 to TRBJ2-7; D remains ambiguous. The CDR3 has 16 amino acids. The germline gives CDR1 MNHEY, CDR2 SMNVEV (reference sequence). Trimming took 5 bases from V and 0 from J, leaving 17 bases between them. CDR3 region: CASSPLDFKSSYEQYF. Written as DNA, the CDR3 is TGTGCCAGCAGTCCCCTTGACTTTAAAAGCTCCTACGAGCAGTACTTC.

This clone was recorded once. The genes are TRBV7-2 and TRBJ2-5; 7 nucleotides match TRBD2. The length of the CDR3 is 16 residues. Germline V lookup: CDR1 SGHTA, CDR2 FQGNSA. V lost 1 base to trimming and J lost 4 bases; unmatched junction nucleotides: 9. CDR3 sequence (DNA): TGTGCCAGCAGCTTAGTTGAGGGGAGGGGCACAGAGACCCAGTACTTC. Its protein is CASSLVEGRGTETQYF.

V usage is TRBV3-1 (or the pseudogene TRBV3-2) and J usage is TRBJ2-7; TRBD2 matches 9 bases. The CDR3 extends over 16 amino acids. The trim removed 2 bases at V and 4 bases at J, leaving 9 bases unmatched. Per germline, CDR1 LGHDT and CDR2 YNNKEL (reference sequence). The CDR3 protein is CASSQIGGRAAYEQYF. The CDR3 DNA sequence: TGTGCCAGCAGCCAAATCGGCGGGAGGGCCGCGTACGAGCAGTACTTC.